This T cell receptor (beta chain) was sequenced in a study of blood T cell repertoires in COVID-19. Study context: The study drew acute and convalescent COVID-19 samples from the United States, Italy and Spain. In each case, the material was cDNA or gDNA derived from T cells, B-cell-depleted T cells, or PBMCs.

Source study methods: The authors estimated nucleated cell counts from reference gene primer amplification. Repertoires were generated with immunoSEQ multiplex PCR, while TCRdb's copy carries only in-frame clones and drops some. That table supplies the V and J calls and clone size; D and trimming were determined from the DNA. This table holds 100,000 to 150,000 clones, over 80% found once. Sequencing was done on a sample of peripheral blood. The clonotype originates from a man aged 55 to 70 with acute or convalescent COVID-19.

CDR3 in amino acids: CASSQEGTGVTEAFF. CDR3 sequence (DNA): TGTGCCAGCAGCCAAGAAGGGACAGGGGTCACTGAAGCTTTCTTT. The J gene is TRBJ1-1, the V gene TRBV14, with 10 bases lining up with TRBD1. Germline V CDR1 and CDR2: SGHDN, FVKESK. J gave up 4 bases and V 0 bases, and 2 bases lay outside the gene matches. The CDR3 extends over 15 amino acids.